The clone carrying this T cell receptor beta chain was observed a few times. Antigen: not known. This sample was taken from a study of CD8+ T cells in alopecia areata. Study overall: Among treated patients, oral tofacitinib was administered at 5 to 10 mg twice daily. Treated patients were scored for severity by percent of scalp affected. Study outcomes and limitations: Expanded CD8+ clones among the top 100, and scalp clonality, were significantly decreased by tofacitinib. Scalp samples also yield sequences of resident alphabeta T cells from normal skin.

Sequencing relied on a cDNA template that was reverse transcribed from extracted RNA. The protocol was immunoSEQ multiplex PCR, while the TCRdb copy is restricted to in-frame clones and leaves out a portion. The table records approximately 210,000 clones, just under 65% of them present only once. CDR3 length equals 13 residues. The V end lost 1 base, the J end lost 8 bases, and 8 bases lay between the germline ends. CDR1 and CDR2 from the germline V gene are SGHTA and FQGNSA. The treatment here: oral pan-JAK inhibitor, 5-10 mg twice daily. This material consisted of CD4+ T cells sorted from blood, taken around week 50, from a patient treated with tofacitinib. The rearrangement uses TRBV7-2 and TRBJ1-4; D is unclear. The sequence came from a human donor with alopecia areata. The CDR3 sequence: CASSLGRSEKLFF. CDR3 in DNA: TGTGCCAGCAGCTTAGGTCGGAGCGAAAAACTGTTTTTT. Full variable domain (remainder filled in from reference TRBV7-2 and TRBJ1-4): GAGVSQSPSNKVTEKGKDVELRCDPISGHTALYWYRQSLGQGLEFLIYFQGNSAPDKSGLPSDRFSAERTGGSVSTLTIQRTQQEDSAVYLCASSLGRSEKLFFGSGTQLSVL.